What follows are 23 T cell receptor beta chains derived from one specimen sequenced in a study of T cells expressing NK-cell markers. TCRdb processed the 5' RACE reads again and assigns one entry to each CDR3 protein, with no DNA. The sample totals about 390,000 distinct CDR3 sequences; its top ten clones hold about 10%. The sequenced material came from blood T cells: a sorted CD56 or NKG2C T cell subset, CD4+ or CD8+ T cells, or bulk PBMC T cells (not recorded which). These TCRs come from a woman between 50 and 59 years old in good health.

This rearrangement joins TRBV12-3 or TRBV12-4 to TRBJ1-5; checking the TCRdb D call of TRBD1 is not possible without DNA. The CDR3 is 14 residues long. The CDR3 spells CASSLWGENQPQHF.

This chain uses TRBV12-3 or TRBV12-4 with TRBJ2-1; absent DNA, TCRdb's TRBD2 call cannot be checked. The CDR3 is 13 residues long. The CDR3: CASSQVAGDEQFF.

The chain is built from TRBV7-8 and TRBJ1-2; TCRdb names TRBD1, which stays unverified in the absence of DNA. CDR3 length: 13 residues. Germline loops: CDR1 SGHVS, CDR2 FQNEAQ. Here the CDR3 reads CASSQTGLDGYTF.

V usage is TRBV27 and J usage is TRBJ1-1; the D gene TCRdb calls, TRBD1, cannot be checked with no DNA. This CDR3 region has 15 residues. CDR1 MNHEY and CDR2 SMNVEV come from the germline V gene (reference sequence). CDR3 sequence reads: CASSPRQGLSTEAFF.

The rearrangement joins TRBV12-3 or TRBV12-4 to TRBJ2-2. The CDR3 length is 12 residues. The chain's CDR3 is CASRPGTGELFF.

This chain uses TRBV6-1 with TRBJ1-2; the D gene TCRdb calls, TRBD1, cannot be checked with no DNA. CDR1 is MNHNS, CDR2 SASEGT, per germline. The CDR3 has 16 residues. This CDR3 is CASSVNRQGRGYGYTF.

This chain's CDR3 is CASRGATSVYSEQFF. V and J are TRBV12-3 or TRBV12-4 and TRBJ2-1; the D call from TCRdb, TRBD2, cannot be confirmed without DNA. There are 15 residues in the CDR3.

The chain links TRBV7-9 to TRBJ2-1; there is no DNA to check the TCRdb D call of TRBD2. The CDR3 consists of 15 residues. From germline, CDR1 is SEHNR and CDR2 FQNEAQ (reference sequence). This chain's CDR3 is CASSLASPSSGEQFF.

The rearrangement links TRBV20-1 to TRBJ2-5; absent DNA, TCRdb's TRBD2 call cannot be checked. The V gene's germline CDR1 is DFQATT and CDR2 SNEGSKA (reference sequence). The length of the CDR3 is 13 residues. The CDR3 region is CSGVAGAQETQYF.

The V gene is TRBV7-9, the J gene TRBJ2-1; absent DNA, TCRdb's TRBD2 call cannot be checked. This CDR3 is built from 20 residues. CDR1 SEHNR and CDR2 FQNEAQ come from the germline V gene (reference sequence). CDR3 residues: CASSPPDGTSGRSSYNEQFF.

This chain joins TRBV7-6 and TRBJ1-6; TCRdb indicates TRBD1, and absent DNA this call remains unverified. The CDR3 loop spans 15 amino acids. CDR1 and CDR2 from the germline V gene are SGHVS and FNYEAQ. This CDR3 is CASSFRQGSNSPLHF.

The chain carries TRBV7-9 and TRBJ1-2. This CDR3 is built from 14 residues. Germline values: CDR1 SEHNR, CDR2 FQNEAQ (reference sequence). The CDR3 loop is CASSFGEGNYGYTF.

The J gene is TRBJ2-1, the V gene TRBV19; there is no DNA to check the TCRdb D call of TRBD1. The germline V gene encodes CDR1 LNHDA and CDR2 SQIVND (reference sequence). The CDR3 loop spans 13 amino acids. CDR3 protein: CATTIQGGNEQFF.

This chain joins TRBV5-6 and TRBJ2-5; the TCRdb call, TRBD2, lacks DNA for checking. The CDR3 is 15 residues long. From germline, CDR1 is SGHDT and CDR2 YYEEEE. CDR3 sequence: CASSPAGLAGETQYF.

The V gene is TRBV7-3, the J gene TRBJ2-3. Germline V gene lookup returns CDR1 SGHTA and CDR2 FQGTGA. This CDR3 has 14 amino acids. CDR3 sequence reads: CASSLKLAGDTQYF.

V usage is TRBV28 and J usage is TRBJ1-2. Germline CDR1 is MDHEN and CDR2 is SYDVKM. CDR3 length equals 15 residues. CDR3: CASSPGTHRGDGYTF.

This chain's CDR3 is CASTGSGKRNEQFF. This chain uses TRBV4-1 with TRBJ2-1; TCRdb selects TRBD2, and the lack of DNA leaves this call unchecked. Per germline, CDR1 MGHRA and CDR2 YSYEKL. This CDR3 region has 14 residues.

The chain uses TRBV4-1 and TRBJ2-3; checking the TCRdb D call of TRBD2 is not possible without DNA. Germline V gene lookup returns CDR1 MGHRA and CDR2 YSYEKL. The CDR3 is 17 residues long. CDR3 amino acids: CASSLVPTSGRPDTQYF.

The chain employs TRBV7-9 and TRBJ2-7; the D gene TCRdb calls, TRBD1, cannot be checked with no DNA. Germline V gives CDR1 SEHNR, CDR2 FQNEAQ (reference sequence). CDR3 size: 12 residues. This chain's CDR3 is CASSNGQGEQYF. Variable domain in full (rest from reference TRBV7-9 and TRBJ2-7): DTGVSQNPRHKITKRGQNVTFRCDPISEHNRLYWYRQTLGQGPEFLTYFQNEAQLEKSRLLSDRFSAERPKGSFSTLEIQRTEQGDSAMYLCASSNGQGEQYFGPGTRLTVT.

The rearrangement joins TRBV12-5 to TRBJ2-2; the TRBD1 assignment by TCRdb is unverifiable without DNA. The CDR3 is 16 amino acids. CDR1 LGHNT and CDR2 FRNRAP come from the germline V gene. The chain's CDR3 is CASGSGTPLNTGELFF.

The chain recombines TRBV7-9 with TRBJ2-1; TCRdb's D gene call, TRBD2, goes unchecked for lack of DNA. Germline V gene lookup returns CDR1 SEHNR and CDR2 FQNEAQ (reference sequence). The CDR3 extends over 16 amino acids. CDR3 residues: CASSSPAAGEDNEQFF.

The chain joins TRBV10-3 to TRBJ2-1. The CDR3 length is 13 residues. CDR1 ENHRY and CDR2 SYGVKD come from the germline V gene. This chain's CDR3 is CAISDGNYNEQFF.

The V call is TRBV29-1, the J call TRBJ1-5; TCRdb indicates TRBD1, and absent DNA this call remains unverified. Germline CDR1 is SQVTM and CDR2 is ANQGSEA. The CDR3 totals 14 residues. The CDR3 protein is CSVWTGDGNQPQHF. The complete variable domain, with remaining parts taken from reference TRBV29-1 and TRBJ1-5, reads SAVISQKPSRDICQRGTSLTIQCQVDSQVTMMFWYRQQPGQSLTLIATANQGSEATYESGFVIDKFPISRPNLTFSTLTVSNMSPEDSSIYLCSVWTGDGNQPQHFGDGTRLSIL.